This T cell receptor beta chain was sequenced for a study of T cells in Graves' hyperthyroidism and ophthalmopathy. Reasons for excluding patients were uncontrolled infection, other autoimmune disease, pregnancy or lactation. Amplified TCR beta CDR3 regions came from RNA transcripts. An initial round of RT-PCR targeting the TCR CDR3 relied on the HTBI primer set. In TCRdb, the multiplex PCR reads were re-called with MiXCR into one record per CDR3 protein. The table includes over 400,000 distinct CDR3 sequences, about 15% detected once. Germline lookup yields CDR1 LGHDT and CDR2 YNNKEL (reference sequence). V was clipped by 4 bases and J by 13 bases; unmatched bases: 10. There are 14 residues in the CDR3.

The sequenced sample consisted of blood. The origin of this receptor is a man between 18 and 35 years old with Graves' ophthalmopathy. The V gene is TRBV3-1, the J gene TRBJ2-1; 10 bases map to TRBD2. CDR3 sequence reads: CASSPGSSGGLQFF. In DNA form, the CDR3 reads TGTGCCAGCAGCCCCGGGAGTAGCGGGGGGCTTCAGTTCTTC.